This T cell receptor beta chain was captured in a study of blood T cell repertoires in COVID-19. As for the study in general: Acute and convalescent COVID-19 specimens originated in the United States, Italy and Spain.

This table comes from immunoSEQ multiplex PCR, and its TCRdb copy is limited to in-frame clones, with some not included. The sample has some 160,000 clones, 85% to 90% seen once. This sequence originates from a man over 45 who had recovered from COVID-19. Sequences were obtained from peripheral blood.

In DNA form, the CDR3 reads TGTGCCAGCAGTAGGGACAGGGCTGGAAACACCATATATTTT. The encoded protein is CASSRDRAGNTIYF. The chain combines TRBV6-4 with TRBJ1-3, with 9 bases matching TRBD1. The CDR3 runs to 14 residues. Germline assignment: CDR1 MRHNA and CDR2 SNTAGT. J gave up 2 bases and V 5 bases, and 1 base lay outside the gene matches.